The 10 T cell receptor beta chains reported below all come from one sample, sequenced in a study of Graves' ophthalmopathy and Graves' hyperthyroidism. Amplification of the TCR beta CDR3 regions used RNA transcripts (as template). HTBI primers primed a first-round RT-PCR, and a second-round multiplex PCR followed. MiXCR, run by TCRdb on the multiplex PCR reads, gives a single entry per CDR3 protein. This table has hundreds of thousands of distinct CDR3 sequences, 22% appearing once. Material: peripheral blood. The receptors here all came from a woman aged 18-29 years with stable Graves' hyperthyroidism. Some clones in this sample may be carry-over from other donors' samples.

The chain employs TRBV15 and TRBJ1-6; D is undetermined. The CDR3 loop spans 12 amino acids. The V gene lost 0 bases and the J gene lost 14 bases, with 8 bases spanning the gap. Germline V lookup: CDR1 LNHNV, CDR2 YYDKDF (reference sequence). The CDR3: CATSRDSGSLHF. DNA for the CDR3: TGTGCCACCAGCAGAGATAGCGGATCCCTCCACTTT.

This clonotype was observed many times. This chain links TRBV20-1 with TRBJ1-5; 8 nucleotides agree with TRBD1. Germline V gene data show CDR1 as DFQATT and CDR2 as SNEGSKA (reference sequence). The CDR3 has 15 residues. The trim removed 1 base at V and 6 bases at J, leaving 8 bases unmatched. As DNA, the CDR3 is TGCAGTGCTAGAGGGACAGGGCCCCGGAGTCAGCCCCAGCATTTT. Amino acid sequence: CSARGTGPRSQPQHF.

The V call is TRBV18, the J call TRBJ1-6; D gene ambiguous. Germline CDR1 and CDR2: KGHSH and LQKENI. This CDR3 is built from 16 residues. Trimming left V 2 bases short and J 7 bases short, with 15 bases between. The CDR3 sequence is CASSPWLIGENSPLHF. The CDR3 DNA sequence: TGTGCCAGCTCACCATGGCTCATCGGGGAAAATTCACCCCTCCACTTT.

The chain combines TRBV20-1 with TRBJ2-5; the match to TRBD1 covers 8 bases. The CDR3 has 12 residues. The germline gives CDR1 DFQATT, CDR2 SNEGSKA (reference sequence). The junction had 4 bases not matched to a gene; V was cut back by 7 bases and J by 3 bases. The CDR3 reads CSVSQGEETQYF. The CDR3 DNA sequence: TGCAGTGTTTCACAGGGGGAAGAGACCCAGTACTTC.

This clonotype was seen at least ten times. This CDR3 reads CASSLARGGMSYEQYF. The CDR3 coding sequence is TGCGCCAGCAGCTTGGCCAGGGGAGGAATGTCCTACGAGCAGTACTTC. The J gene is TRBJ2-7, the V gene TRBV5-1, with D perhaps assigned TRBD1 or TRBD2 (6 bases each). Trimming left V 0 bases short and J 1 base short, with 14 bases between. The CDR3 sequence is 16 residues long. CDR1 is SGHRS, CDR2 YFSETQ, per germline.

This clonotype was counted at least ten times. The rearrangement uses TRBV27 and TRBJ2-7, with a weak D call TRBD2 (5 bases). Germline CDR1 and CDR2: MNHEY and SMNVEV (reference sequence). CDR3 size: 14 residues. The germline V and J ends were trimmed by 2 bases and 3 bases, with 11 bases remaining between them. In DNA, the CDR3 is TGTGCCAGCAGTTTAGGGCTAGCTCGCTACGAGCAGTACTTC. This translates into CASSLGLARYEQYF.

This clonotype was picked up many times. The rearrangement uses TRBV6-5 and TRBJ1-1, with D unresolved. Germline V gives CDR1 MNHEY, CDR2 SVGAGI. V lost 0 bases, J lost 5 bases, and 10 bases lay in between. This CDR3 region has 14 residues. CDR3 sequence: CASSYSRTGTEAFF. The CDR3, as DNA: TGTGCCAGCAGTTACTCCCGTACGGGAACTGAAGCTTTCTTT.

The CDR3 region is CASSQDHGARAAFF. Written as DNA, the CDR3 is TGCGCCAGCAGCCAAGATCACGGGGCGAGGGCAGCTTTCTTT. The chain uses TRBV4-1 and TRBJ1-1, with D possibly matching TRBD1 (5 bases). Trimming left V 0 bases short and J 10 bases short, with 15 bases between. Germline CDR1 MGHRA, CDR2 YSYEKL. CDR3 length: 14 residues.

This clonotype was counted many times. A much larger clone differs from this one at a single base, so this may be a read error. The chain is built from TRBV6-1 and TRBJ1-1, with 7 nucleotides matching TRBD1. Germline V gene sequence: CDR1 MNHNS, CDR2 SASEGT. The CDR3 sequence is 15 residues long. CDR3 residues: CASMTGTRMNAEAFF. The CDR3, as DNA: TGTGCCAGCATGACAGGGACCCGCATGAACGCTGAAGCTTTCTTT.

This clonotype has a handful of counts. V is TRBV5-1 and J is TRBJ1-1; weak D call: TRBD1 (5 bases). The length of the CDR3 is 16 residues. Germline V lookup: CDR1 SGHRS, CDR2 YFSETQ. Trimming removed 2 bases at V and 5 bases at J, with 19 bases between. CDR3 loop: CASSFIQGGVETEAFF. As DNA, the CDR3 is TGCGCCAGCAGCTTTATCCAAGGAGGGGTTGAGACTGAAGCTTTCTTT.